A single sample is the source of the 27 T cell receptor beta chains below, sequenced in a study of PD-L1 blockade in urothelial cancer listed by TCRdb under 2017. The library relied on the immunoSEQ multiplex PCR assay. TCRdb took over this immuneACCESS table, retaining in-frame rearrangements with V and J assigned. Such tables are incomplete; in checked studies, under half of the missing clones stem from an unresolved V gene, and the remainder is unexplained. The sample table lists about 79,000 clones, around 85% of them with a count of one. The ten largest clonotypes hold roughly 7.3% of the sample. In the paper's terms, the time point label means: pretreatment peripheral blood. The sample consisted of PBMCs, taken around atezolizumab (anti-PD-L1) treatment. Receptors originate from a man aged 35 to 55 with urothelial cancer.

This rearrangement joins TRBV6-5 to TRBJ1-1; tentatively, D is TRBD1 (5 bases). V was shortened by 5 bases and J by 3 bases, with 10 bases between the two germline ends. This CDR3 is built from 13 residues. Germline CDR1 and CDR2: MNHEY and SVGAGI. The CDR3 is CASSGGTHTEAFF. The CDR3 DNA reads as TGTGCCAGCAGTGGGGGGACGCACACTGAAGCTTTCTTT.

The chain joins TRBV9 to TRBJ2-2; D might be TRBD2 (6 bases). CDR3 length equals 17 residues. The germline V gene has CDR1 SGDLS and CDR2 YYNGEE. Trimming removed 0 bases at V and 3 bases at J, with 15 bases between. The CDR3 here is CASSVDLLRDYTGELFF. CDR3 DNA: TGTGCCAGCAGCGTAGACCTCTTGCGGGATTACACCGGGGAGCTGTTTTTT.

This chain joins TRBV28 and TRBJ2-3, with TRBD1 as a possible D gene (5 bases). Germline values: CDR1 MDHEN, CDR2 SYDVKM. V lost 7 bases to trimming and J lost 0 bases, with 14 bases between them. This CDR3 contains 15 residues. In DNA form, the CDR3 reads TGTGCCAGCAAAACAGGTCTCGTCAGCACAGATACGCAGTATTTT. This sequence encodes CASKTGLVSTDTQYF.

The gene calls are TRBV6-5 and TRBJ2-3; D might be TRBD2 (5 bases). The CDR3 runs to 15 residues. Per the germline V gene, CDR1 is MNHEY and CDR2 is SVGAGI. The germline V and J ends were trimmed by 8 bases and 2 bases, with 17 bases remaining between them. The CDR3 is CASCGGGGSTDTQYF. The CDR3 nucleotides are TGTGCCAGCTGTGGAGGAGGCGGATCCACAGATACGCAGTATTTT.

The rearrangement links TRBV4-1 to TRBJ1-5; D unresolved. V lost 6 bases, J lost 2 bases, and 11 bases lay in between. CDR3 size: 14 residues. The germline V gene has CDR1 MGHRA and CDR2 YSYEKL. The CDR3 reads CASSSYNGNQPQHF. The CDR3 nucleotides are TGCGCCAGCAGTTCATACAATGGCAATCAGCCCCAGCATTTT.

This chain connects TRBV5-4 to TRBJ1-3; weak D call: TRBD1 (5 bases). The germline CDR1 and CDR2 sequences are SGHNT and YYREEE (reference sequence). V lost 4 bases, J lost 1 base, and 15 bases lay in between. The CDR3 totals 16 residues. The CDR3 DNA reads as TGTGCCAGCAGCCCCGGACACACGAAATCTGGAAACACCATATATTTT. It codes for CASSPGHTKSGNTIYF.

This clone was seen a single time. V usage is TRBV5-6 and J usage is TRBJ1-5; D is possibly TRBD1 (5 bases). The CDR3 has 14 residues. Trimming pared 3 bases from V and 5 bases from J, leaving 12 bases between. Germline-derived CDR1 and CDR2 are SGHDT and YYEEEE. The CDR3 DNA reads TGTGCCAGCAGCTGGACGGGGGACGATCAGCCCCAGCATTTT. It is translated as CASSWTGDDQPQHF.

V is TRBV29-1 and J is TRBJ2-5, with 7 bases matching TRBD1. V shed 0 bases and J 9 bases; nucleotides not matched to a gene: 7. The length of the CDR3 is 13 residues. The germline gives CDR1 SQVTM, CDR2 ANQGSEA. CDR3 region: CSVEDRGMVSQYF. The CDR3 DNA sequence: TGCAGCGTTGAAGACAGGGGGATGGTGTCCCAGTACTTC.

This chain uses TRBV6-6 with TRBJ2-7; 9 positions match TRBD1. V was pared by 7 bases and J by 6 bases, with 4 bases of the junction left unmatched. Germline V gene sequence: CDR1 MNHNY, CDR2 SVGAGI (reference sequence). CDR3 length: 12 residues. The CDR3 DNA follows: TGTGCCAGCAACAGGGGGCAGAGCGAGCAGTACTTC. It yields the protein CASNRGQSEQYF.

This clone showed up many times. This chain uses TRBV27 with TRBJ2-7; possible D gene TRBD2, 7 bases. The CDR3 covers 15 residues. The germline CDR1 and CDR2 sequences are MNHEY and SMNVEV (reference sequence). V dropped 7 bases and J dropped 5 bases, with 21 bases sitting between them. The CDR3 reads CASILRFPGGNEQYF. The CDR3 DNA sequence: TGTGCCAGCATCCTACGATTCCCGGGGGGCAACGAGCAGTACTTC.

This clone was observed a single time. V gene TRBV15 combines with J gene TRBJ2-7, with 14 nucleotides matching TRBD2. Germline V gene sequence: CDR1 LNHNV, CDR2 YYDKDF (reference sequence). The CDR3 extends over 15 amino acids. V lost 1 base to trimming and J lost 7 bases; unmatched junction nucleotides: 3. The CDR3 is CATSRGGLAGVEQYF. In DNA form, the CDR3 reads TGTGCCACCAGCAGAGGGGGACTAGCGGGAGTTGAGCAGTACTTC.

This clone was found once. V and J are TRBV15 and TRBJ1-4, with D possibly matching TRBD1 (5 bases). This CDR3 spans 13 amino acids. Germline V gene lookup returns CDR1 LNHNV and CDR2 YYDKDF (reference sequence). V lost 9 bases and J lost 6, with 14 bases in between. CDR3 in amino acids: CATTGGSDEKLFF. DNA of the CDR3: TGTGCCACAACCGGGGGATCCGATGAAAAACTGTTTTTT.

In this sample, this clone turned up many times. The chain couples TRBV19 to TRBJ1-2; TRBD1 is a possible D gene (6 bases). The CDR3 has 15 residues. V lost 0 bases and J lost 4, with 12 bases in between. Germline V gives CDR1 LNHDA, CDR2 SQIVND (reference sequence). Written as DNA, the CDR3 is TGTGCCAGTAGTATAGAGGACAGAGGGGGCTATGGCTACACCTTC. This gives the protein CASSIEDRGGYGYTF.

CDR3 nucleotide sequence: TGTGCCAGCAGTGAATATGTGGGGCTCTCTGGAAACACCATATATTTT. Its translation is CASSEYVGLSGNTIYF. This rearrangement joins TRBV25-1 to TRBJ1-3, with D possibly matching TRBD1 (5 bases). This CDR3 is 16 amino acids long. Trimming cost V 0 bases and J 0 bases, with 9 bases left between them. CDR1 and CDR2 (germline): MGHDK, SYGVNS.

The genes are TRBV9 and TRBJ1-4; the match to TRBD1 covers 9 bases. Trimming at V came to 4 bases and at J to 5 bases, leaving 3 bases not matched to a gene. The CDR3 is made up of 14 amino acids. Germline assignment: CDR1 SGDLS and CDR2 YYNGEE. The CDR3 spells CASSRGQGNEKLFF. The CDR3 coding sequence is TGTGCCAGCAGCCGTGGACAGGGGAATGAAAAACTGTTTTTT.

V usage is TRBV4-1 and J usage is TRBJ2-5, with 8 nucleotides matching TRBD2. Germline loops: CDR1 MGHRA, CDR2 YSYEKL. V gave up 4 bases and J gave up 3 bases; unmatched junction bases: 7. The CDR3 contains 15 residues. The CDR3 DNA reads TGCGCCAGCAGCCGAACGCCGGGACTAGAAGAGACCCAGTACTTC. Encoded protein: CASSRTPGLEETQYF.

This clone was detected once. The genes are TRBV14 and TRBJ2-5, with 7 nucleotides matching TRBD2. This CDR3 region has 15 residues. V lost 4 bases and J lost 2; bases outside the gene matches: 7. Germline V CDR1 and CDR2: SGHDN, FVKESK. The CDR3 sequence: CASSRGGSWQETQYF. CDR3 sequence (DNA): TGTGCCAGCAGCCGGGGCGGGAGTTGGCAAGAGACCCAGTACTTC.

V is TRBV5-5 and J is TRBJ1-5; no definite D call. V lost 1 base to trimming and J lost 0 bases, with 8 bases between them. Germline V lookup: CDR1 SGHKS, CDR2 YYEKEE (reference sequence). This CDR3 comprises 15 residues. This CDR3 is CASSLMEISNQPQHF. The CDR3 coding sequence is TGTGCCAGCAGCTTGATGGAGATTAGCAATCAGCCCCAGCATTTT.

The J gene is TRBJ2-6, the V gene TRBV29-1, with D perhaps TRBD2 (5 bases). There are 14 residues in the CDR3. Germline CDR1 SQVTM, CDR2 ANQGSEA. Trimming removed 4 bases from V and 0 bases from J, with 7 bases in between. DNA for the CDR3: TGCAGCGTTGCAGCGGACTCTGGGGCCAACGTCCTGACTTTC. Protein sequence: CSVAADSGANVLTF. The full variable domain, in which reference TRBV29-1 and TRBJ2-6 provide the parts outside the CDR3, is SAVISQKPSRDICQRGTSLTIQCQVDSQVTMMFWYRQQPGQSLTLIATANQGSEATYESGFVIDKFPISRPNLTFSTLTVSNMSPEDSSIYLCSVAADSGANVLTFGAGSRLTVL.

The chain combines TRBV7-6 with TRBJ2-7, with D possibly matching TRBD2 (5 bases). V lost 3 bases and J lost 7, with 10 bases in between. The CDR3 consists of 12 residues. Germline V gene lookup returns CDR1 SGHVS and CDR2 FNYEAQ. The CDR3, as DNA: TGTGCCAGCAGCTTGTCTTCGGGGGAGCAGTACTTC. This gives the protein CASSLSSGEQYF.

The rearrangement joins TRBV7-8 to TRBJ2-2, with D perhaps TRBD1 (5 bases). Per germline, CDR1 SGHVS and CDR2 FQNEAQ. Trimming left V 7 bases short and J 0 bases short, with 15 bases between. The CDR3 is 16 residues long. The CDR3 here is CASKHEAGTNTGELFF. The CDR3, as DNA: TGTGCCAGCAAGCACGAGGCAGGGACGAACACCGGGGAGCTGTTTTTT.

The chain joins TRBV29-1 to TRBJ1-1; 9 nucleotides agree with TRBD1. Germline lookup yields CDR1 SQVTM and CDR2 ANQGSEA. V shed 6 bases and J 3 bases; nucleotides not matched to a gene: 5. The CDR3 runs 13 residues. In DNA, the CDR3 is TGCAGCGTCGTACAGGGGGCGCACACTGAAGCTTTCTTT. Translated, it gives CSVVQGAHTEAFF.

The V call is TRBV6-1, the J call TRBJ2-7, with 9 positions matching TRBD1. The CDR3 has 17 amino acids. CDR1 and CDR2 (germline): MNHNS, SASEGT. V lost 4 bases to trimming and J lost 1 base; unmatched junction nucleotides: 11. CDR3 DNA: TGTGCCAGCAGTGCCGCCTCTGGACAGGGGTGGTCCTACGAGCAGTACTTC. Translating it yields CASSAASGQGWSYEQYF.

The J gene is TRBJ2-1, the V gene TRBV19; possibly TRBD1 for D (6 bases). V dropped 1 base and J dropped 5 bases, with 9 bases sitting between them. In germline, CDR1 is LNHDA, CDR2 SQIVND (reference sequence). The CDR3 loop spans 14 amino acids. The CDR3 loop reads CASSIVPGDNEQFF. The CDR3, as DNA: TGTGCCAGTAGTATAGTCCCAGGGGACAATGAGCAGTTCTTC.

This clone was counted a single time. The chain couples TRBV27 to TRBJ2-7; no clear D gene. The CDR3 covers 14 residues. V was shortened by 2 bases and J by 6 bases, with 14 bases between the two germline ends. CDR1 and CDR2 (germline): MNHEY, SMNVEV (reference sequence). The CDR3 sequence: CASSLSKGLGEQYF. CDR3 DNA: TGTGCCAGCAGTTTAAGCAAAGGTCTAGGCGAGCAGTACTTC.

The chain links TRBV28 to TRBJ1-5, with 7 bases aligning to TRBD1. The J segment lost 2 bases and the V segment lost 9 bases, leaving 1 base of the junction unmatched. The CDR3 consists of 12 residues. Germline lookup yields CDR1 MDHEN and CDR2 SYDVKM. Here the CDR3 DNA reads TGTGCCAGTCAGGGGGGCAATCAGCCCCAGCATTTT. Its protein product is CASQGGNQPQHF. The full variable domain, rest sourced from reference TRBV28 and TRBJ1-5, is DVKVTQSSRYLVKRTGEKVFLECVQDMDHENMFWYRQDPGLGLRLIYFSYDVKMKEKGDIPEGYSVSREKKERFSLILESASTNQTSMYLCASQGGNQPQHFGDGTRLSIL.

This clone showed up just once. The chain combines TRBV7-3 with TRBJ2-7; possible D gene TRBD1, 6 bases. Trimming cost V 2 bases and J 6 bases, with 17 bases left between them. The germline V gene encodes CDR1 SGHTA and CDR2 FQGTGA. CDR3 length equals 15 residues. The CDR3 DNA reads TGTGCCAGCAGCTTACAGGGGCCCTCAGTGGGCGAGCAGTACTTC. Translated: CASSLQGPSVGEQYF.